The entry below gives a single T cell receptor beta chain sequence along with its context. Its antigen is not known. Some clones are missing from TCRdb's copy, which holds only in-frame ones; the method was immunoSEQ multiplex PCR. The sample lists over 55,000 clones, 81% occurring once. This record comes from a study of glioma-infiltrating T cells after dendritic cell vaccination. Study-wide points: Few patients contributed both blood and tumor specimens.

The CDR3 extends over 18 amino acids. Germline lookup yields CDR1 MNHEY and CDR2 SMNVEV (reference sequence). V gave up 5 bases and J gave up 6 bases; unmatched junction bases: 15. This specimen was blood, taken before dendritic cell vaccination. This TCR came from a human donor with glioblastoma. The V and J genes are TRBV27 and TRBJ2-2; 10 bases are shared with TRBD2. CDR3 loop: CASSPSTPGLASPGELFF. In DNA form, the CDR3 reads TGTGCCAGCAGTCCGTCTACGCCGGGACTAGCGTCACCCGGGGAGCTGTTTTTT.